One and the same sample provided the 26 T cell receptor beta chains below, sequenced in a study of cytomegalovirus exposure and HLA in healthy donors. Amplification used 60 Vbeta primers and 13 Jbeta primers. Data came from immunoSEQ multiplex PCR; TCRdb stores just in-frame clones and leaves some out. This sample has approximately 190,000 clones, with almost 85% found just once. The sample taken for sequencing was PBMCs. The receptor source for this set is a boy between 10 and 17 years old in good health and CMV-seronegative.

The gene calls are TRBV7-6 and TRBJ2-5, with TRBD2 matching over 13 bases. The CDR3 is made up of 18 amino acids. CDR1 is SGHVS, CDR2 FNYEAQ, per germline. Losses at the gene ends were 3 bases for V and 7 bases for J; bases not matched to a gene: 14. CDR3 region: CASSFYQTSGGLDGTQYF. The CDR3, as DNA: TGTGCCAGCAGCTTTTACCAGACTAGCGGGGGGCTGGATGGGACCCAGTACTTC.

The chain is built from TRBV7-2 and TRBJ1-3, with D possibly being TRBD1 (6 bases). With 5 bases removed from V and 0 bases from J, the gap between germline ends came to 14 bases. The CDR3 contains 16 residues. CDR1 SGHTA and CDR2 FQGNSA come from the germline V gene. The CDR3 DNA sequence: TGTGCCAGCAGCCCAGATGGGGGCTACTCTGGAAACACCATATATTTT. Translated, it gives CASSPDGGYSGNTIYF.

This clone was counted between two and nine times. The rearrangement links TRBV27 to TRBJ1-5; TRBD1 might be the D (6 bases). With 5 bases removed from V and 9 bases from J, the gap between germline ends came to 14 bases. The CDR3 totals 13 residues. From germline, CDR1 is MNHEY and CDR2 SMNVEV (reference sequence). The CDR3 region has the DNA TGTGCCAGCAGTAAACCAGGGGTCCGGCCCCAGCATTTT. Residues: CASSKPGVRPQHF.

The chain joins TRBV11-2 to TRBJ2-1, with 12 bases lining up with TRBD2. Germline V gene data show CDR1 as SGHAT and CDR2 as FQNNGV. With 0 bases clipped from V and 10 bases from J, the junction kept 7 bases outside the gene matches. CDR3 size: 16 residues. The CDR3 protein is CASSLDLGLAGNEQFF. In DNA, the CDR3 is TGTGCCAGCAGCTTAGATCTAGGACTAGCGGGAAACGAGCAGTTCTTC.

This clone was recorded only once. Other DNA variants within this sample encode the same CDR3. This rearrangement joins TRBV5-1 to TRBJ2-7; 7 bases map to TRBD2. This CDR3 comprises 14 residues. V lost 0 bases to trimming and J lost 2 bases; unmatched junction nucleotides: 2. The germline V gene encodes CDR1 SGHRS and CDR2 YFSETQ. The chain's CDR3 is CASSLAGGTYEQYF. The CDR3 DNA reads TGCGCCAGCAGCTTGGCCGGGGGGACCTACGAGCAGTACTTC.

The J gene is TRBJ1-1, the V gene TRBV6-6, with D tentatively TRBD1 (6 bases). The CDR3 runs 14 residues. V shed 6 bases and J shed 10 bases, with 21 bases lying between them. Germline CDR1 and CDR2: MNHNY and SVGAGI (reference sequence). This CDR3 is CASSTRTPGEGAFF. The CDR3 nucleotides are TGTGCCAGCAGCACAAGGACCCCAGGGGAAGGAGCTTTCTTT.

This chain links TRBV12-5 with TRBJ2-1; D not resolved. The length of the CDR3 is 8 residues. Germline assignment: CDR1 LGHNT and CDR2 FRNRAP. V lost 6 bases and J 13 bases, leaving 4 bases between the germline ends. The CDR3 DNA reads TGTGCTAGTGGGGCTCAGTTCTTC. Encoded protein: CASGAQFF.

The rearrangement joins TRBV27 to TRBJ1-1, with 7 bases fitting TRBD1. V shed 5 bases, J shed 0 bases, and the junction held 9 bases outside the gene matches. CDR3 length: 16 residues. Germline CDR1 MNHEY, CDR2 SMNVEV (reference sequence). Written as DNA, the CDR3 is TGTGCCAGCAGTCGTGGGACAGCCCTAATGAACACTGAAGCTTTCTTT. This codes for CASSRGTALMNTEAFF.

This sequence joins TRBV2 and TRBJ2-1, with TRBD1 matching over 7 bases. J lost 1 base, V lost 4 bases, and 7 bases had no gene match. From germline, CDR1 is SNHLY and CDR2 FYNNEI. The CDR3 has 16 amino acids. The CDR3 nucleotides are TGTGCCAGCAGTGGATCGACAGGGCGGTCCTACAATGAGCAGTTCTTC. Residues: CASSGSTGRSYNEQFF.

The chain is built from TRBV7-2 and TRBJ2-7; possible D gene TRBD2, 5 bases. Germline assignment: CDR1 SGHTA and CDR2 FQGNSA. There are 17 residues in the CDR3. Trimming left V 3 bases short and J 5 bases short, with 23 bases between. CDR3 in amino acids: CASSFSAGLAIRDEQYF. DNA for the CDR3: TGTGCCAGCAGCTTTTCTGCTGGCCTAGCCATACGGGACGAGCAGTACTTC.

The V call is TRBV9, the J call TRBJ1-1; D call uncertain. V lost 0 bases and J lost 7, with 10 bases in between. The CDR3 has 13 amino acids. Germline-derived CDR1 and CDR2 are SGDLS and YYNGEE. DNA of the CDR3: TGTGCCAGCAGCGTAGCCGCTTCGGGTGAAGCTTTCTTT. Translated: CASSVAASGEAFF.

This rearrangement joins TRBV10-1 to TRBJ2-7; TRBD2 matches 11 bases. The CDR3 totals 21 residues. The V and J ends lost 1 base and 0 bases, in that order; junction bases with no gene match: 17. Per germline, CDR1 WNHNN and CDR2 SYGVQD (reference sequence). The CDR3 loop is CASSEWTRTSGPNGSSYEQYF. The CDR3 DNA is TGCGCCAGCAGTGAGTGGACCCGGACTAGCGGGCCTAATGGTAGCTCCTACGAGCAGTACTTC.

V is TRBV11-3 and J is TRBJ1-1; D is uncertain. The CDR3 runs 14 residues. V was clipped by 3 bases and J by 1 base, with 9 bases between them. Germline CDR1 and CDR2: SGHNT and YENEEA. The CDR3 here is CASSFGGGNTEAFF. As DNA, the CDR3 is TGTGCCAGCAGCTTTGGAGGAGGGAACACTGAAGCTTTCTTT.

The rearrangement joins TRBV4-2 to TRBJ2-7; 9 positions match TRBD1. The germline V gene has CDR1 LGHNA and CDR2 YNFKEQ. Unmatched junction bases numbered 6, after V lost 0 bases and J lost 6 bases. The CDR3 is made up of 15 amino acids. The CDR3 is CASSQDPRTGAEQYF. CDR3 bases: TGTGCCAGCAGCCAAGATCCTAGGACAGGGGCCGAGCAGTACTTC.

J is TRBJ2-7 and V is TRBV10-3; TRBD2 might be the D (6 bases). The V gene's germline CDR1 is ENHRY and CDR2 SYGVKD. The CDR3 totals 16 residues. Trimming removed 4 bases at V and 3 bases at J, with 19 bases between. CDR3 DNA: TGTGCCATCAGTGCCTCGGGGAGGCAATGGGGCTACGAGCAGTACTTC. Residues: CAISASGRQWGYEQYF.

This clone was detected a few times. The chain recombines TRBV4-3 with TRBJ2-7, with D possibly being TRBD1 (5 bases). V lost 0 bases and J 4 bases, leaving 13 bases between the germline ends. The CDR3 sequence is 15 residues long. CDR1 is LGHNA, CDR2 YSLEER, per germline. The CDR3 region has the DNA TGCGCCAGCAGCCAAGATTCAAGGGGCTTATACGAGCAGTACTTC. Translation gives CASSQDSRGLYEQYF.

This clone was picked up many times. This sequence joins TRBV5-1 and TRBJ2-3; 15 positions agree with TRBD2. Germline CDR1 is SGHRS and CDR2 is YFSETQ. This CDR3 is 17 amino acids long. J was trimmed by 6 bases and V by 2 bases; bases with no gene match: 7. The DNA of the CDR3 is TGCGCCAGCAGCTTACTCGGACTAGCGGGGGGGCGGGATACGCAGTATTTT. It translates to CASSLLGLAGGRDTQYF. Drawing the rest from reference TRBV5-1 and TRBJ2-3, the complete variable domain is KAGVTQTPRYLIKTRGQQVTLSCSPISGHRSVSWYQQTPGQGLQFLFEYFSETQRNKGNFPGRFSGRQFSNSRSEMNVSTLELGDSALYLCASSLLGLAGGRDTQYFGPGTRLTVL.

The chain recombines TRBV7-2 with TRBJ2-1, with 9 bases identical to TRBD1. With 4 bases clipped from V and 8 bases from J, the junction kept 3 bases outside the gene matches. This CDR3 spans 13 amino acids. Germline CDR1 is SGHTA and CDR2 is FQGNSA. As DNA, the CDR3 is TGTGCCAGCAGCTCCTGGACAGGGGATGAGCAGTTCTTC. Translated, it gives CASSSWTGDEQFF.

CDR3 sequence (DNA): TGTGCCAGCAGTTACTCTCCTAGCGGTACCTACGAGCAGTACTTC. As protein: CASSYSPSGTYEQYF. The J gene is TRBJ2-7, the V gene TRBV6-5; 7 positions agree with TRBD2. The germline V gene has CDR1 MNHEY and CDR2 SVGAGI. J lost 2 bases, V lost 0 bases, and 4 bases had no gene match. CDR3 length equals 15 residues.

This clone came up a few times. The chain is built from TRBV5-6 and TRBJ1-5; D unclear. V shed 1 base and J shed 2 bases, with 4 bases lying between them. The CDR3 spans 13 residues. Germline V gene lookup returns CDR1 SGHDT and CDR2 YYEEEE. This CDR3 is CASSLSGNQPQHF. The CDR3 coding sequence is TGTGCCAGCAGCTTGTCCGGCAATCAGCCCCAGCATTTT.

The V gene is TRBV5-1, the J gene TRBJ1-2, with TRBD1 matching over 8 bases. Unmatched junction bases numbered 4, after V lost 2 bases and J lost 4 bases. Per the germline V gene, CDR1 is SGHRS and CDR2 is YFSETQ. CDR3 length: 14 residues. In DNA form, the CDR3 reads TGCGCCAGCAGCTTACAGGGGACAGGCTATGGCTACACCTTC. Translating gives CASSLQGTGYGYTF.

The rearrangement joins TRBV7-2 to TRBJ1-2; 9 positions agree with TRBD1. Germline CDR1 is SGHTA and CDR2 is FQGNSA. The trim removed 6 bases at V and 8 bases at J, leaving 7 bases unmatched. The CDR3 runs 13 residues. The CDR3 bases are TGTGCCAGCAGTCCGACAGGGGGGGAGGGCTACACCTTC. Its translation: CASSPTGGEGYTF.

This chain links TRBV18 with TRBJ2-6, with D possibly matching TRBD2 (5 bases). Germline CDR1 KGHSH, CDR2 LQKENI. This CDR3 spans 14 amino acids. The V gene lost 8 bases and the J gene lost 2 bases, with 10 bases spanning the gap. The CDR3 loop reads CASAMRAGANVLTF. CDR3 DNA: TGTGCCAGCGCCATGAGGGCTGGGGCCAACGTCCTGACTTTC.

The chain has TRBV19 and TRBJ2-1; 11 nucleotides match TRBD1. Looked up from germline, CDR1 is LNHDA and CDR2 is SQIVND (reference sequence). V was pared by 10 bases and J by 10 bases, with 15 bases of the junction left unmatched. CDR3 length: 15 amino acids. This CDR3 is CATISGQGARDEQFF. The CDR3 bases are TGTGCCACCATAAGCGGACAGGGGGCTAGGGACGAGCAGTTCTTC.

The chain joins TRBV5-4 to TRBJ1-1, with a weak D call TRBD1 (5 bases). This CDR3 spans 15 amino acids. Per the germline V gene, CDR1 is SGHNT and CDR2 is YYREEE (reference sequence). V shed 0 bases and J shed 1 base, with 10 bases lying between them. The CDR3, as DNA: TGTGCCAGCAGCTTGGCCAGGGCTCCGAACACTGAAGCTTTCTTT. It translates to CASSLARAPNTEAFF.

This clone was observed a few times. CDR3 amino acids: CASSQILAGTSYEQYF. In DNA form, the CDR3 reads TGCGCCAGCAGCCAAATTCTAGCGGGAACCTCCTACGAGCAGTACTTC. The chain combines TRBV4-1 with TRBJ2-7; TRBD2 matches 9 bases. V was pared by 2 bases and J by 0 bases, with 5 bases of the junction left unmatched. Germline assignment: CDR1 MGHRA and CDR2 YSYEKL. The CDR3 sequence is 16 residues long.